Shown below are 9 T cell receptor beta chains from a single sample sequenced in a study of vaccination and CD4 T cells after COVID-19. These receptors have no known antigen. Treatment denoted: roughly 10-day PBMC culture with coronavirus spike peptide pools or control peptides (ViraFEST assay). The Oncomine TCR Beta short-read assay generated sequence data from the DNA of cultured CD4+ T cells. TCRdb itself ran the PCR reads through MiXCR, one entry per CDR3 protein. The data show around 20,000 distinct CDR3 sequences, 51% seen once. The starting material was CD4+ T cells from blood, cultured in vitro, obtained before SARS-CoV-2 vaccination. The origin of the receptors is a human donor who had recovered from COVID-19.

The V call is TRBV28, the J call TRBJ1-1; the D is unclear. Per germline, CDR1 MDHEN and CDR2 SYDVKM. Trimming stripped 8 bases from V and 5 bases from J, with 15 bases between. The CDR3 length is 13 residues. CDR3 sequence (DNA): TGTGCCAGCGTTTTCCGGGTTGGGACTGAAGCTTTCTTT. This gives the protein CASVFRVGTEAFF.

V is TRBV27 and J is TRBJ2-3; the D gene could be TRBD1 or TRBD2 (5 bases each). Per germline, CDR1 MNHEY and CDR2 SMNVEV (reference sequence). V lost 4 bases and J lost 2, with 7 bases in between. The CDR3 extends over 13 amino acids. This CDR3 is CASSWDVTDTQYF. CDR3 DNA sequence: TGTGCCAGCAGTTGGGACGTCACAGATACGCAGTATTTT.

The rearrangement uses TRBV11-3 and TRBJ2-1; D may be TRBD1 or TRBD2 (5 bases each). V was trimmed by 5 bases and J by 0 bases, leaving 11 bases between them. CDR1 SGHNT and CDR2 YENEEA come from the germline V gene. The CDR3 runs 15 residues. The CDR3 loop reads CASSRGTASYNEQFF. The CDR3 DNA reads TGTGCCAGCAGCCGTGGGACGGCCTCCTACAATGAGCAGTTCTTC.

CDR3 in DNA: TGTGCCAGCAGTGCGAGGACAGGGCTGGGGGAGACCCAGTACTTC. This codes for CASSARTGLGETQYF. V usage is TRBV25-1 and J usage is TRBJ2-5; 8 nucleotides line up with TRBD1. V shed 4 bases, J shed 5 bases, and the junction held 9 bases outside the gene matches. The CDR3 runs to 15 residues. Germline loops: CDR1 MGHDK, CDR2 SYGVNS.

Only a few counts were recorded for this clonotype. This chain uses TRBV24-1 with TRBJ2-3; 9 bases are a match to TRBD1. Germline V gene data show CDR1 as KGHDR and CDR2 as SFDVKD. This CDR3 spans 16 amino acids. Trimming at V came to 2 bases and at J to 4 bases, leaving 6 bases not matched to a gene. The CDR3 DNA sequence: TGTGCCACCAGTGATTGGGGGACAGGGTGGTCAGATACGCAGTATTTT. Its translation: CATSDWGTGWSDTQYF.

There are a few counts of this clonotype. This chain uses TRBV20-1 with TRBJ2-3; 8 bases are a match to TRBD2. The germline CDR1 and CDR2 sequences are DFQATT and SNEGSKA (reference sequence). The CDR3 spans 19 residues. Trimming cost V 8 bases and J 4 bases; bases outside gene matches: 26. In nucleotides, the CDR3 is TGCAGTTACCAGGACCCCCGTTTCGGGGGGGTTAGTCATTCAGATACGCAGTATTTT. Amino acids: CSYQDPRFGGVSHSDTQYF.

The J gene is TRBJ2-2, the V gene TRBV7-8; D remains unclear. Per germline, CDR1 SGHVS and CDR2 FQNEAQ. V dropped 10 bases and J dropped 1 base, with 13 bases sitting between them. The CDR3 sequence is 14 residues long. DNA of the CDR3: TGTGCCACCTCGGCCCTCGGGAACACCGGGGAGCTGTTTTTT. Translation gives CATSALGNTGELFF.

The V and J genes are TRBV6-1 and TRBJ1-4; unclear D gene. This CDR3 region has 14 residues. Looked up from germline, CDR1 is MNHNS and CDR2 is SASEGT. V was clipped by 8 bases and J by 0 bases, with 10 bases between them. The CDR3 here is CASRSPATNEKLFF. As DNA, the CDR3 is TGTGCCAGCCGAAGTCCGGCAACTAATGAAAAACTGTTTTTT.

The chain uses TRBV28 and TRBJ1-4; D not certain. CDR1 is MDHEN, CDR2 SYDVKM, per germline. The CDR3 spans 14 residues. V was trimmed by 3 bases and J by 6 bases, leaving 11 bases between them. The CDR3 spells CASSFAHLDEKLFF. CDR3 sequence (DNA): TGTGCCAGCAGTTTCGCGCATCTAGATGAAAAACTGTTTTTT.